This entry is about one TCR beta chain. Its antigen remains unidentified. The sample originates from a study of T cell clusters in autoimmune cytopenias (dated by TCRdb to about 2019). Regarding the research as a whole: Of the 40 or so healthy donor controls, over 20 were female, and the group had a mean age of 56 years and a median age of about 63 years. TRB sequencing reached a median depth of around 50,000 reads per sample and yielded a median of about 2,400 distinct TRB clonotypes per sample. Alongside healthy, CLL and autoimmune hepatitis controls, autoimmune cytopenia patients had their peripheral blood TRB and IGH repertoires sequenced at active disease and again during treatment follow-up. The study aimed to test whether autoimmune cytopenia patients carry a disease-specific immune repertoire signature usable as a blood-based biomarker. Controls were approximately 25 age-matched healthy donors for primary cytopenia and 14 age-matched CLL patients for secondary cytopenia. Repertoires from autoimmune hepatitis patients were compared with those of about 20 healthy donors matched for age and sex. Broader findings and caveats from the paper: The GLIPH analysis suggested a lack of physiological T cell clusters in primary autoimmune cytopenia patients, since some 50 clusters were exclusive to healthy donors whereas 15 to 20 were exclusive to patients. Compared with active autoimmune hepatitis patients, healthy donors had almost three times as many exclusive TRB clusters, a finding consistent with an autoimmunity-wide signature. In the comparison of secondary cytopenia with CLL, the cluster-lack signature was not observed, apparently because the dominant lymphoma-associated repertoire masked the signature. The TRB repertoire shifts, including less even repertoires in secondary cytopenia and CLL, mostly reflected lymphoma bias and not autoimmunity. The T cell clusters were defined only in silico, and the functional role of the clusters was left to be validated experimentally.

For each sample, TRB amplification used roughly 250 ng of peripheral blood genomic DNA, equal to some 35,000 genome equivalents. CDR1 and CDR2 (SGHDN, FVKESK) derive from the germline V gene. From cysteine to phenylalanine, the CDR3 is 15 amino acids long. There is no recorded DNA. To amplify TRB rearrangements, a touch-down multiplex PCR protocol was run with the TRB-A and TRB-B primer pools combined in a single tube. Illumina adapters and sample indices were attached to the amplicons through two consecutive PCR reactions using Phusion HS II polymerase. Amplicons were gel-purified with the NucleoSpin Gel and PCR Clean-up kit, then quantified by Qubit and quality-checked on an Agilent 2100 Bioanalyzer. Sequencing of the libraries was done on an Illumina MiSeq with 600-cycle, single-indexed, paired-end runs. On the study's bioinformatics: MiXCR version 2.1.12 with the default MiXCR reference library was used to align and assemble TRB reads. A clone was defined by each unique CDR3 nucleotide sequence, and analysis was restricted to productive sequences with at least two reads. Alpha-parameterized diversity profiles (alpha 0 to 5), including the Shannon (alpha 1) and Simpson (alpha 2) indices, were computed with an R script to assess repertoire diversity. The tcR package was used to compute combinatorial TRB VJ usage, and cohorts were compared on this usage by principal component analysis with ade4. GLIPH clustering of TCRbeta CDR3s was carried out on cohort pairs matched by age and read depth, and cluster frequencies were compared by Wilcoxon test. TCRdb reanalyzed the reads, keeping one entry per CDR3 protein sequence and omitting DNA. The V and J calls shown here were made by TCRdb, not taken from the authors' results. The table kept for this sample lists some 4,000 distinct CDR3 sequences. The leading ten clones occupy about 18% of the sample.

In addition, the sample was reused for a study of T cell repertoires in aging, cancer and after chemotherapy. The second publication reports: The donors fell into six age groups ranging from 30 or younger to 70 or older, and each group had at least three individuals. Healthy donor control TCR repertoires were recorded over several months to years and showed clear clonal overlap across re-sampling. In total, the full dataset held about 9.5 million TCR reads. Compared with age-matched healthy donors, untreated patients with hematological or solid cancers had significantly lower TCR diversity and higher clonality in blood. In healthy donors, the decline in TCR diversity with age was mainly due to loss of richness, whereas in cancer patients loss of evenness also played a role. In both cancer cohorts, the median generation probability rose over the chemotherapy interval, which suggests that the repertoire was reconstituted through rebound thymic output. According to the authors, the repertoire data do not allow conclusions to be drawn about immunological memory after chemotherapy. To examine immunoaging and T cell reconstitution after chemotherapy, the study profiled TCR beta repertoires in peripheral blood from healthy donors and cancer patients. Alongside fewer than 100 healthy donors serving as a reference group, the cohort included approximately 220 cancer patients, of whom approximately 94 had hematological cancers and approximately 120 had solid cancers. MiXCR versions 2.12 and 3.0.5 were used to process TRB sequences. The repertoire metrics were Shannon diversity, evenness, clonality (defined as one minus evenness), and alpha-parameterized diversity profiles covering alpha 0 to 5. Generation probabilities of clones in paired pre- and post-chemotherapy samples were computed with the IGoR algorithm.

The sequenced sample consisted of peripheral blood. The chain joins TRBV14 to TRBJ2-5. The sequence was collected from a human donor in good health. The CDR3 here reads CASSQVETQQETQYF.